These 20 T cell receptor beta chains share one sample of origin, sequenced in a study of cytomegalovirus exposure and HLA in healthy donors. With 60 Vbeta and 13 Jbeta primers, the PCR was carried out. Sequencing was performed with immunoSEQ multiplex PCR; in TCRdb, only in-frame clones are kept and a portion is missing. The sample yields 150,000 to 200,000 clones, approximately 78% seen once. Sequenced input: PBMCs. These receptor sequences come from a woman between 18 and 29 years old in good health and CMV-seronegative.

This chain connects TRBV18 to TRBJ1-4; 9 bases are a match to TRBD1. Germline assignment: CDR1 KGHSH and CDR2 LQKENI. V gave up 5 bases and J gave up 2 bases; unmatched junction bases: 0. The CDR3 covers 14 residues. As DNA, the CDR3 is TGTGCCAGCTCAGGGACAGGGACTAATGAAAAACTGTTTTTT. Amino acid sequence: CASSGTGTNEKLFF.

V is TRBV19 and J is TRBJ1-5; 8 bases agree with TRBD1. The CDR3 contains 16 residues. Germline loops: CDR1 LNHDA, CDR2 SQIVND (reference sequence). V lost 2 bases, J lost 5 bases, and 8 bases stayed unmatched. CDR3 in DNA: TGTGCCAGTAGTATATACGGCAGGGGGCCAGATCAGCCCCAGCATTTT. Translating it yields CASSIYGRGPDQPQHF.

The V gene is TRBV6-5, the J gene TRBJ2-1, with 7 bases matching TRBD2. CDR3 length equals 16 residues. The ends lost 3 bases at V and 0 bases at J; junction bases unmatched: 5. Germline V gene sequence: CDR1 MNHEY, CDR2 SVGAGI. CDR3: CASSYSPSGSYNEQFF. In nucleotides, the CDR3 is TGTGCCAGCAGTTATTCCCCTAGCGGCTCCTACAATGAGCAGTTCTTC.

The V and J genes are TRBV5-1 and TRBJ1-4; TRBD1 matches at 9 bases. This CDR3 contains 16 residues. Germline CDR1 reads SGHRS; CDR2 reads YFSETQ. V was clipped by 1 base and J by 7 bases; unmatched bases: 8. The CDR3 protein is CASSLTPQGAGEKLFF. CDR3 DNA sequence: TGCGCCAGCAGCTTGACCCCACAGGGGGCCGGTGAAAAACTGTTTTTT.

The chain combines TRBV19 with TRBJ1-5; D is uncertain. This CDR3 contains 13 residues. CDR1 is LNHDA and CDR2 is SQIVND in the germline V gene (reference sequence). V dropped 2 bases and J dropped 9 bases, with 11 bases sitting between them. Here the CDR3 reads CASSILELLPQHF. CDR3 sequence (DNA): TGTGCCAGTAGTATATTGGAGTTGCTGCCCCAGCATTTT.

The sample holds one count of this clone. CDR3 in DNA: TGTGCCAGCAGTTCCTATACAGGGTTTATCGGTGAAGCTTTCTTT. It translates to CASSSYTGFIGEAFF. The genes are TRBV27 and TRBJ1-1; D might be TRBD1 (6 bases). The V end was cut by 4 bases, the J end by 7 bases, with 19 bases between. This CDR3 is built from 15 residues. CDR1 and CDR2 (germline): MNHEY, SMNVEV (reference sequence).

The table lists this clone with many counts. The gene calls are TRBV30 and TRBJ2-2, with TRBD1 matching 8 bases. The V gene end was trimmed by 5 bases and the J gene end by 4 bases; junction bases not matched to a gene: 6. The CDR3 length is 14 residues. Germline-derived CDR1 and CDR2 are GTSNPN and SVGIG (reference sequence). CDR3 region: CAWWTGKGTGELFF. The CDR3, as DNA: TGTGCCTGGTGGACAGGGAAGGGCACCGGGGAGCTGTTTTTT.

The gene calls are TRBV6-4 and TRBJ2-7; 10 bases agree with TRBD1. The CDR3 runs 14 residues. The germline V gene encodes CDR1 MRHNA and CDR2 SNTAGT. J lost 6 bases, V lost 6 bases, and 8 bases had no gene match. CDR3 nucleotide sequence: TGTGCCAGCAGCCCGGGACAGGGGTTTGGCGAGCAGTACTTC. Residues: CASSPGQGFGEQYF.

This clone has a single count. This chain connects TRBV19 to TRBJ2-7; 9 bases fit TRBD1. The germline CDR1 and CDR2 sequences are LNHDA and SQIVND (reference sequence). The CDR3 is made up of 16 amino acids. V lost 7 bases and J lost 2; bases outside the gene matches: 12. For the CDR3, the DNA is TGTGCCAGTACCACATCCTGGGGGACAGGGACCTACGAGCAGTACTTC. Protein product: CASTTSWGTGTYEQYF. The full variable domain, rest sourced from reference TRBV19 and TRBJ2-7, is DGGITQSPKYLFRKEGQNVTLSCEQNLNHDAMYWYRQDPGQGLRLIYYSQIVNDFQKGDIAEGYSVSREKKESFPLTVTSAQKNPTAFYLCASTTSWGTGTYEQYFGPGTRLTVT.

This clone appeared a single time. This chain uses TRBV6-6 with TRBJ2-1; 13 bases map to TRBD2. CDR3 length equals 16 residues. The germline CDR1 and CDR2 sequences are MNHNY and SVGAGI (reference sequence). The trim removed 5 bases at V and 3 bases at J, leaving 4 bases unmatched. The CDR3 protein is CASSPGLAGNYNEQFF. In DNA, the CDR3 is TGTGCCAGCAGTCCGGGACTAGCGGGGAACTACAATGAGCAGTTCTTC.

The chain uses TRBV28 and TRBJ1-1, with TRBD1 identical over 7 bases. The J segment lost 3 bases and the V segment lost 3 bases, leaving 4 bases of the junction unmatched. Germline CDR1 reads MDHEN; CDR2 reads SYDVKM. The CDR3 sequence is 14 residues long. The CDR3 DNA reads TGTGCCAGCAGTTTGTTCGACAGGGACACTGAAGCTTTCTTT. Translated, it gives CASSLFDRDTEAFF. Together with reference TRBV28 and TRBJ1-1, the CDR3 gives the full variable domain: DVKVTQSSRYLVKRTGEKVFLECVQDMDHENMFWYRQDPGLGLRLIYFSYDVKMKEKGDIPEGYSVSREKKERFSLILESASTNQTSMYLCASSLFDRDTEAFFGQGTRLTVV.

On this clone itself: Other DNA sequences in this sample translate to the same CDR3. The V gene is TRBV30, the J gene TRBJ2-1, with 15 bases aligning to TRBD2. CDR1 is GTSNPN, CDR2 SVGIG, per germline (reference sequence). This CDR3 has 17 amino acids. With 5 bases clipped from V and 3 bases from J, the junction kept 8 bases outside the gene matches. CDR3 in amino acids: CAWGLAGGEVFYNEQFF. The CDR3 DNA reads TGTGCCTGGGGACTAGCGGGAGGGGAGGTCTTCTACAATGAGCAGTTCTTC.

The CDR3 loop is CASSLFGTGTTGANVLTF. CDR3 coding DNA: TGTGCCAGCAGCTTATTTGGGACAGGGACTACTGGGGCCAACGTCCTGACTTTC. This rearrangement joins TRBV7-9 to TRBJ2-6, with 9 nucleotides matching TRBD1. CDR1 is SEHNR, CDR2 FQNEAQ, per germline (reference sequence). This CDR3 is 18 amino acids long. The V gene end was trimmed by 2 bases and the J gene end by 2 bases; junction bases not matched to a gene: 7.

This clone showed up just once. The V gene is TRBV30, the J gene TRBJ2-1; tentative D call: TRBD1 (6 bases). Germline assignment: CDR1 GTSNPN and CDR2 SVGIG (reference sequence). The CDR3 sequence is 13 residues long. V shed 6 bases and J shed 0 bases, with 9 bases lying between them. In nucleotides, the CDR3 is TGTGCCTGTGGCAGGGGCTCCTACAATGAGCAGTTCTTC. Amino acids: CACGRGSYNEQFF.

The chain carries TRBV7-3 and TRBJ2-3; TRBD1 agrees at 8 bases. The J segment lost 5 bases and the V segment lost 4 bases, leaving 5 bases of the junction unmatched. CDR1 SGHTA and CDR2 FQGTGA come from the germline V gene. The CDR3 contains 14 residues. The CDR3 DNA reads TGTGCCAGCAGCTCCCAGGGGGCGGGAGATACGCAGTATTTT. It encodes CASSSQGAGDTQYF.

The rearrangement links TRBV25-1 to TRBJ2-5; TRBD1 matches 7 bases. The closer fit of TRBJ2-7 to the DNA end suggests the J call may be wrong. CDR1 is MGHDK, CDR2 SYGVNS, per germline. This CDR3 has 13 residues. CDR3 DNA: TGTGCCAGCAGTCTAGGACAGGAATACGAGCAGTACTTC. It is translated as CASSLGQEYEQYF.

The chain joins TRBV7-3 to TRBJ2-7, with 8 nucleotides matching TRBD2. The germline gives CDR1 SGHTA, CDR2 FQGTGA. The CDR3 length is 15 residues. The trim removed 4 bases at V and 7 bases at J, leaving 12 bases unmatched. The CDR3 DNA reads TGTGCCAGCAGCTCTGCCGGGACTAGTAAATTAGAGCAGTACTTC. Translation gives CASSSAGTSKLEQYF. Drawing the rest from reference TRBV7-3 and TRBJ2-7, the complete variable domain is GAGVSQTPSNKVTEKGKYVELRCDPISGHTALYWYRQSLGQGPEFLIYFQGTGAADDSGLPNDRFFAVRPEGSVSTLKIQRTERGDSAVYLCASSSAGTSKLEQYFGPGTRLTVT.

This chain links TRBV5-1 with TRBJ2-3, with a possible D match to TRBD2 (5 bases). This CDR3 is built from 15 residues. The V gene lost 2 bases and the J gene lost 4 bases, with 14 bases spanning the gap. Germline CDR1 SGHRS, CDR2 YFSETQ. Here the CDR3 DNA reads TGCGCCAGCAGCTTATCGGGGTCTTCAGCAGATACGCAGTATTTT. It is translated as CASSLSGSSADTQYF.

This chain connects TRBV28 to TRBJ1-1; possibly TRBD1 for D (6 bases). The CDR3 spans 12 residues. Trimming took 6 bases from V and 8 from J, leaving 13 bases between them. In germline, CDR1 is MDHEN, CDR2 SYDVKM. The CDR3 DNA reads TGTGCCAGCAGCCTCGCAGGGGCCGAAGCTTTCTTT. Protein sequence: CASSLAGAEAFF.

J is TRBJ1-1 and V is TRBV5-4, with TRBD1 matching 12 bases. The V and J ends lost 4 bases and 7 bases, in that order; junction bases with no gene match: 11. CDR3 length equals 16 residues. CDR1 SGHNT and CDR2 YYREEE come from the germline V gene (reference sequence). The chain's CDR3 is CASSRGTGGLGNEAFF. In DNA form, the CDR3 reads TGTGCCAGCAGCCGAGGGACAGGGGGCTTAGGGAATGAAGCTTTCTTT.